These 4 T cell receptor beta chains were all obtained from the same sample, sequenced in a study of T cell responses to AZD1222 COVID-19 vaccine. TCRdb keeps only in-frame clones here, not all; method: immunoSEQ multiplex PCR. The table has roughly 100,000 clones, about 94% seen once. The sample here was peripheral blood, taken on day 0 of AZD1222 vaccination. The source of these receptors is an adult in good health.

This chain uses TRBV9 with TRBJ1-3, with a weak D call TRBD1 (5 bases). The ends were cut back, 0 bases at V and 1 base at J, with 14 bases in the middle. Germline V gene sequence: CDR1 SGDLS, CDR2 YYNGEE. The CDR3 runs 17 residues. The CDR3 coding sequence is TGTGCCAGCAGCGTAGCAGGACCCCGGGGGTCTGGAAACACCATATATTTT. Its protein is CASSVAGPRGSGNTIYF.

The chain joins TRBV2 to TRBJ1-6, with D possibly being TRBD1 (6 bases). Trimming took 8 bases from V and 0 from J, leaving 8 bases between them. CDR1 and CDR2 (germline): SNHLY, FYNNEI. The CDR3 runs to 14 residues. The DNA of the CDR3 is TGTGCCAGCCAGGGGAGCTCCTATAATTCACCCCTCCACTTT. Translated: CASQGSSYNSPLHF.

The V gene is TRBV19, the J gene TRBJ2-7; D is unresolved. Germline CDR1 LNHDA, CDR2 SQIVND (reference sequence). Trimming shortened V by 3 bases and J by 4 bases, and 16 bases separated the two germline ends. This CDR3 spans 15 amino acids. CDR3 sequence reads: CASSMGGNGFYEQYF. The CDR3 DNA reads as TGTGCCAGTAGTATGGGCGGAAACGGGTTTTACGAGCAGTACTTC.

The rearrangement uses TRBV29-1 and TRBJ1-5; 10 nucleotides align to TRBD1. V gave up 4 bases and J gave up 6 bases; unmatched junction bases: 3. The CDR3 sequence is 13 residues long. Per germline, CDR1 SQVTM and CDR2 ANQGSEA. CDR3 amino acids: CSVGTGGGQPQHF. DNA for the CDR3: TGCAGCGTTGGGACAGGGGGAGGTCAGCCCCAGCATTTT.